This T cell receptor (beta chain) was found in a study of control samples from healthy donors and cancer patients. Trimming left V 3 bases short and J 6 bases short, with 11 bases between. Germline V gene data show CDR1 as LGHNA and CDR2 as YSLEER. The CDR3 contains 13 residues. Assay used: immunoSEQ multiplex PCR; TCRdb lists only in-frame clones, some missing. The repertoire holds about 150,000 clones, about 90% seen once, with about 1.8% in the top ten. The sequence derives from a man aged 18 to 30 in good health. Sequences were obtained from blood. This sequence joins TRBV4-3 and TRBJ1-2; D unresolved. In nucleotides, the CDR3 is TGCGCCAGCAGCCAGACGACGGTGAATGGCTACACCTTC. As protein: CASSQTTVNGYTF.